The entry below describes one T cell receptor beta chain. This sample stems from a study of blood T cell repertoires in COVID-19. The data were produced by immunoSEQ multiplex PCR, yet TCRdb's version contains in-frame clones alone and is incomplete. The sample has approximately 74,000 clones; about four fifths are singletons. The source of this sequence is a human donor in a cohort sampled during active COVID-19. Sequencing used peripheral blood.

The CDR3 reads CASSLELRYEQYF. CDR3 in DNA: TGTGCCAGCAGCTTAGAACTGAGGTACGAGCAGTACTTC. This chain links TRBV11-2 with TRBJ2-7, with D unclear. The germline CDR1 and CDR2 sequences are SGHAT and FQNNGV. V shed 0 bases and J shed 4 bases, with 7 bases lying between them. The CDR3 runs to 13 residues. Supplemented by reference TRBV11-2 and TRBJ2-7, the full variable domain reads EAGVAQSPRYKIIEKRQSVAFWCNPISGHATLYWYQQILGQGPKLLIQFQNNGVVDDSQLPKDRFSAERLKGVDSTLKIQPAKLEDSAVYLCASSLELRYEQYFGPGTRLTVT.